This T cell receptor beta chain was recovered during a study of response to subunit inactivated influenza vaccine. With regard to this clonotype: Its antigen is unknown.

CDR3 size: 14 residues. CDR1 MNHEY and CDR2 SMNVEV come from the germline V gene (reference sequence). Between the trimmed V and J ends, which lost 3 bases and 6 bases, there was a span of 12 bases. TCRdb called the RT-PCR reads again in MiXCR, with one record for every CDR3 protein. Of about 570,000 distinct CDR3 sequences in the sample, 11% were seen once. Overall study results and limits: Few additional T cells are recruited per seasonal influenza vaccination, authors suggested.

The sample also formed part of further work on T cells expressing NK-cell markers. That source notes: The authors generated TCR beta cDNA through 5'RACE template switching with UMIs.

This chain uses TRBV27 with TRBJ2-1; D gene uncertain. The source of this sequence is a man aged 50-60 years who received an inactivated influenza vaccine. The sample here was PBMCs from blood, taken on the day of vaccination. This chain's CDR3 is CASSFAQPGNEQFF. Written as DNA, the CDR3 is TGTGCCAGCAGTTTTGCTCAACCAGGCAATGAGCAGTTCTTC.